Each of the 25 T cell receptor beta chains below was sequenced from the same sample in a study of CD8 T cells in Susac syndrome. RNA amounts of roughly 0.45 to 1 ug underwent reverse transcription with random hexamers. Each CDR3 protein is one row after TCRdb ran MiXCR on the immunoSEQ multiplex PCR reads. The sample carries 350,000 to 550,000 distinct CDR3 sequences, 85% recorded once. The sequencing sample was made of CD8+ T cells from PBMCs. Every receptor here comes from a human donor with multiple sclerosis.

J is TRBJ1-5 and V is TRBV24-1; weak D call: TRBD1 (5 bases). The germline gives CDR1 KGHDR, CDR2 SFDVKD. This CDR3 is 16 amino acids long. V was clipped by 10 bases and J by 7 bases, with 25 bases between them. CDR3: CATNRDPVVCGQPQHF. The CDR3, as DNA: TGTGCCACTAACCGGGACCCCGTGGTCTGCGGGCAGCCCCAGCATTTT.

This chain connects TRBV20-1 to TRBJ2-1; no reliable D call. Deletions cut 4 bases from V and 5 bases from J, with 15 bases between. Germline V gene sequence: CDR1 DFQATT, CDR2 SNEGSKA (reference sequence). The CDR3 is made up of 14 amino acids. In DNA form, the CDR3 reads TGCAGTGCTATACGCTTCAATCGCGACAATGAGCAGTTCTTC. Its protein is CSAIRFNRDNEQFF.

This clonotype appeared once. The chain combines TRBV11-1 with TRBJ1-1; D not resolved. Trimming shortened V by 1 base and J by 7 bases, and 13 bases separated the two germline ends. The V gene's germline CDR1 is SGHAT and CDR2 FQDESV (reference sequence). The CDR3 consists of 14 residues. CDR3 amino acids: CASSLVPDGNEAFF. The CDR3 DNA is TGTGCCAGCAGCTTAGTACCTGACGGGAATGAAGCTTTCTTT.

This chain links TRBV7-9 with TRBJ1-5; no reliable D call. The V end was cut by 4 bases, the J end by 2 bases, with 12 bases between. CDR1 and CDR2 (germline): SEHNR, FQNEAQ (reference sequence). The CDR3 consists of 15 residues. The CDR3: CASSSTANGNQPQHF. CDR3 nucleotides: TGTGCCAGCAGCTCCACAGCTAATGGCAATCAGCCCCAGCATTTT.

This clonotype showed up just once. Here the CDR3 DNA reads TGTGCCAGCAGTTACGTGCCCTACGAGCAGTACTTC. This translates into CASSYVPYEQYF. The chain combines TRBV6-2 or TRBV6-3 with TRBJ2-7, with unresolved D. V was trimmed by 2 bases and J by 2 bases, leaving 4 bases between them. Germline assignment: CDR1 MNHEY and CDR2 SVGEGT. This CDR3 region has 12 residues.

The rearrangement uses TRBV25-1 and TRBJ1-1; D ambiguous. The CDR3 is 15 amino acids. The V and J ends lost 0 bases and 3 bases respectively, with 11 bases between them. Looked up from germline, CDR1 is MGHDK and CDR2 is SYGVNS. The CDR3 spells CASSEYFGQDTEAFF. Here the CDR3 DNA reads TGTGCCAGCAGTGAATATTTCGGGCAGGACACTGAAGCTTTCTTT.

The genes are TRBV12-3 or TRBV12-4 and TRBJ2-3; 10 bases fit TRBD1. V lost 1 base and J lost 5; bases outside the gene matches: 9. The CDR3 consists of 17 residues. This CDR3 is CASSLGMTGGAVDTQYF. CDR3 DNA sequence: TGTGCCAGCAGTTTAGGAATGACAGGGGGCGCGGTAGATACGCAGTATTTT.

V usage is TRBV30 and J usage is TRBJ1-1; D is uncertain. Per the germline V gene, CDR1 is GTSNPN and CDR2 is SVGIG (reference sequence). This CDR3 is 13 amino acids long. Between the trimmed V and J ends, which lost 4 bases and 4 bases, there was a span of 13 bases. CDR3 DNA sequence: TGTGCCTGGACCATGTACATGGCCACTGAAGCTTTCTTT. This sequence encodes CAWTMYMATEAFF.

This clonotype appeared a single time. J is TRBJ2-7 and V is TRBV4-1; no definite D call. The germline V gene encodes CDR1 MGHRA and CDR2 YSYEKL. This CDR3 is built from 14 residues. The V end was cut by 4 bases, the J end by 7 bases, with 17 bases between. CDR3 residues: CASSLIARSVEQYF. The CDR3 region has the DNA TGCGCCAGCAGCCTAATCGCACGTTCCGTGGAGCAGTACTTC.

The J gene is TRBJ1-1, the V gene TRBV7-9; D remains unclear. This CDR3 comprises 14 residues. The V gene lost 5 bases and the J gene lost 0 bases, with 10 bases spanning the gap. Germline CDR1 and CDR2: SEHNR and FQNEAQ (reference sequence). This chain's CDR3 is CASSDGPLNTEAFF. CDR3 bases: TGTGCCAGCAGCGACGGGCCACTGAACACTGAAGCTTTCTTT.

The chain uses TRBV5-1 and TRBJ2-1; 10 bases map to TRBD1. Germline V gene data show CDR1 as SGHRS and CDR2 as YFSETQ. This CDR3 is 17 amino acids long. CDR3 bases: TGCATCAGAAGCAGCTTGGTTCGGGACAGGGGCTACAATGAGCAGTTCTTC. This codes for CIRSSLVRDRGYNEQFF.

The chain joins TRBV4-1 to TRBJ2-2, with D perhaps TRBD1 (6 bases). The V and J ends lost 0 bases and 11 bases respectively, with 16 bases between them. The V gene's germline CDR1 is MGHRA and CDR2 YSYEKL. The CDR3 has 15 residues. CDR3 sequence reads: CASSQDLGALGELFF. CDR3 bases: TGCGCCAGCAGCCAAGATTTGGGGGCTCTTGGTGAGCTGTTTTTT.

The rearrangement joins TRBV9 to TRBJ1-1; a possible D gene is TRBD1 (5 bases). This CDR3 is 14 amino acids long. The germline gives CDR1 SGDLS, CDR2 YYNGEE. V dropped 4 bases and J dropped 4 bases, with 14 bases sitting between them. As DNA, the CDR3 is TGTGCCAGCAGCCCCCCCGGGGGGGTCACTGAAGCTTTCTTT. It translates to CASSPPGGVTEAFF.

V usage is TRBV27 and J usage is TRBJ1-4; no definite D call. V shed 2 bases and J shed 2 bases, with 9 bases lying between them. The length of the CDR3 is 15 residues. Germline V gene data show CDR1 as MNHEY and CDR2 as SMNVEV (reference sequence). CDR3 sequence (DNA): TGTGCCAGCAGTTTAATAGGGTTGACTAATGAAAAACTGTTTTTT. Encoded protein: CASSLIGLTNEKLFF.

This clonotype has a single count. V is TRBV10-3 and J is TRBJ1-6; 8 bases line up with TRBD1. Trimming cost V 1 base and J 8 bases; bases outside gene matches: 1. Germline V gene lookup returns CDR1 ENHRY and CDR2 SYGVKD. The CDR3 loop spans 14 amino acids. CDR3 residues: CAISEYRGYSPLHF. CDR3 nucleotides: TGTGCCATCAGTGAGTACAGGGGGTATTCACCCCTCCACTTT.

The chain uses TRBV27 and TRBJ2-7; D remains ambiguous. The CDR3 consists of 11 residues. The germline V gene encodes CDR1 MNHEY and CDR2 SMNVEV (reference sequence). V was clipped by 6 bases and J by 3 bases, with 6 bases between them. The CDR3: CASRMNYEQYF. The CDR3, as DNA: TGTGCCAGCAGAATGAACTACGAGCAGTACTTC.

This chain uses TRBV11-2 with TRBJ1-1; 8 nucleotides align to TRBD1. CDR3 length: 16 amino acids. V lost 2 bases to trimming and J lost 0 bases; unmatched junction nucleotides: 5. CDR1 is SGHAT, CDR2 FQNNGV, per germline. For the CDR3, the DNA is TGTGCCAGCAGCTTATGGCGACAGGGGTTGAACACTGAAGCTTTCTTT. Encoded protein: CASSLWRQGLNTEAFF. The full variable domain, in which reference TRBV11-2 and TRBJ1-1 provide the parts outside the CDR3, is EAGVAQSPRYKIIEKRQSVAFWCNPISGHATLYWYQQILGQGPKLLIQFQNNGVVDDSQLPKDRFSAERLKGVDSTLKIQPAKLEDSAVYLCASSLWRQGLNTEAFFGQGTRLTVV.

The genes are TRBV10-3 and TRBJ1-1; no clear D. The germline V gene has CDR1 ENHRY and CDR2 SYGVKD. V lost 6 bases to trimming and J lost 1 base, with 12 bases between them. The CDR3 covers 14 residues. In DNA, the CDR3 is TGTGCCATCAGCGATCCGACGGCGAACACTGAAGCTTTCTTT. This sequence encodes CAISDPTANTEAFF.

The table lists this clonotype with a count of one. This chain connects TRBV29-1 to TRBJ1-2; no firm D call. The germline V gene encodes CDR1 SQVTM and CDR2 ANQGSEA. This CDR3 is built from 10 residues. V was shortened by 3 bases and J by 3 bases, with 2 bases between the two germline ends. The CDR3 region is CSVEDYGYTF. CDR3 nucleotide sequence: TGCAGCGTTGAGGACTATGGCTACACCTTC.

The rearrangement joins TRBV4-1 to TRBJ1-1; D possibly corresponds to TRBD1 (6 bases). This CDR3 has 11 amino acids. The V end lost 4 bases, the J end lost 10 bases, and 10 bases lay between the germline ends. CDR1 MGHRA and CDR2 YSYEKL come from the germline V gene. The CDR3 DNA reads TGCGCCAGCAGCCCAGGGGAGACAGCTTTCTTT. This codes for CASSPGETAFF.

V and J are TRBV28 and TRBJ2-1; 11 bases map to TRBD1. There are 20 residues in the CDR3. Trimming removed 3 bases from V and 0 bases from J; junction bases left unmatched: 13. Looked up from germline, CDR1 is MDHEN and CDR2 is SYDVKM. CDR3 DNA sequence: TGTGCCAGCAGTTTGTACTTCGGACAGGGGGCTATGAGCTCCTACAATGAGCAGTTCTTC. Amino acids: CASSLYFGQGAMSSYNEQFF.

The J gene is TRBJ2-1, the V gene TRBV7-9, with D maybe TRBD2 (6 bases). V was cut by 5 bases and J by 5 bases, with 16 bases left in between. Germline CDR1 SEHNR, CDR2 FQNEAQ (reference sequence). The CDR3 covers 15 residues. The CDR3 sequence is CASSNTGTYDNEQFF. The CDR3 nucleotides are TGTGCCAGCAGCAACACCGGGACTTACGACAATGAGCAGTTCTTC.

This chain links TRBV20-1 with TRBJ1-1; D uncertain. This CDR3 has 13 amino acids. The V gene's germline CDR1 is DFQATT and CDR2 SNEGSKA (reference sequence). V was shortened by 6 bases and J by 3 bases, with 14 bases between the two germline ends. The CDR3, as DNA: TGCAGTGCCAAGACCCTGATGGACACTGAAGCTTTCTTT. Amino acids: CSAKTLMDTEAFF.

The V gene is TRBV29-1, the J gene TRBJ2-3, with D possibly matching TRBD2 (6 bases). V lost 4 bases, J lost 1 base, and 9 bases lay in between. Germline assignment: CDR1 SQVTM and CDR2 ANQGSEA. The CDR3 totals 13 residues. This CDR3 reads CSVGGGGTDTQYF. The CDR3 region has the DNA TGCAGCGTTGGTGGAGGGGGCACAGATACGCAGTATTTT.

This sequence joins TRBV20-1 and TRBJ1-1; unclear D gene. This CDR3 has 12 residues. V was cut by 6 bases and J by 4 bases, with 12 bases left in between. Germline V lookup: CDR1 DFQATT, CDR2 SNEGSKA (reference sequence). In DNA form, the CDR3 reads TGCAGTGCCTCGTCTTTTATCACTGAAGCTTTCTTT. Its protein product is CSASSFITEAFF.